Listed below are T cell receptor beta chains from one sample, sequenced in a study of T cell responses to AZD1222 COVID-19 vaccine. The table came from immunoSEQ multiplex PCR; TCRdb's copy has only in-frame clones and leaves some out. The data show roughly 72,000 clones, around 89% seen once. Sequenced here: peripheral blood, sampled 28 days after the second dose of the MenACWY control vaccine. These receptor sequences come from an adult who received the MenACWY meningococcal vaccine as a control. Each CDR3 is given with its conserved first and last residue. Fields, in order: D gene, clone size, V gene, J gene, CDR3 DNA, CDR3 protein. D genes are given only for firm matches. Size values are once, few and many counts, or a class for expanded clones, and some rows have none.

-	-	TRBV12-3/TRBV12-4	TRBJ1-1	TGTGCCAGCAGCGTGATGAACACTGAAGCTTTCTTT	CASSVMNTEAFF
-	-	TRBV7-2	TRBJ1-4	TGTGCCAGCAGTCGGGACTCCGACTTGGGGAAACTGTTTTTT	CASSRDSDLGKLFF
TRBD1	-	TRBV7-9	TRBJ1-1	TGTGCCAGCAGGATCGGACAGGCGGACACTGAAGCTTTCTTT	CASRIGQADTEAFF
-	-	TRBV6-2/TRBV6-3	TRBJ2-7	TGTGCCAGCAGTTACCCAGACTCATCCTACGAGCAGTACTTC	CASSYPDSSYEQYF
-	few	TRBV10-3	TRBJ1-1	TGTGCCACCAGCCAGGTACAGGCGGCTAGAGCTTTCTTT	CATSQVQAARAFF
TRBD1	-	TRBV28	TRBJ2-6	TGTGCCAGCAGTTTAAACAGGGGAAGCTCTGGGGCCAACGTCCTGACTTTC	CASSLNRGSSGANVLTF
-	-	TRBV7-9	TRBJ1-2	TGTGCCAGCAGCTTAGAGACAGAATATGGCTACACCTTC	CASSLETEYGYTF
-	-	TRBV12-3/TRBV12-4	TRBJ1-4	TGTGCCAGCAGGTGGAACTCGAATGAAAAACTGTTTTTT	CASRWNSNEKLFF
-	-	TRBV7-2	TRBJ1-1	TGTGCCAGCAGCTTAGGTAGACGCACCATGGGGACTGAAGCTTTCTTT	CASSLGRRTMGTEAFF
-	-	TRBV30	TRBJ1-5	TGTGCCTGGAGTCTCAAGGGGGGAGATCAGCCCCAGCATTTT	CAWSLKGGDQPQHF
-	-	TRBV4-3	TRBJ2-5	TGCGCCAGCAGCCAAGATCCGCTGGGTCTGACCCAGTACTTC	CASSQDPLGLTQYF
-	once	TRBV6-6	TRBJ1-1	TGTGCCAGCAGTTACTCAGCGGGGGAATACACTGAAGCTTTCTTT	CASSYSAGEYTEAFF
-	-	TRBV7-9	TRBJ1-1	TGTGCCAGCAGCTTGACAGATGAAGCTTTCTTT	CASSLTDEAFF
TRBD2	-	TRBV2	TRBJ2-3	TGTGCCAGCAGTGAGGTCTCACTAGCGGGGTCAGAGTATTTT	CASSEVSLAGSEYF
-	-	TRBV19	TRBJ1-1	TGTGCCAGTAGTATGTCCCCCGGCAGAGACACTGAAGCTTTCTTT	CASSMSPGRDTEAFF
-	-	TRBV6-5	TRBJ1-1	TGTGCCAGCACCGAACAGGGGAACACTGAAGCTTTCTTT	CASTEQGNTEAFF
-	-	TRBV6-5	TRBJ2-1	TGTGCCAGCAGGACGACAATTCCCGAGTACAATGAGCAGTTCTTC	CASRTTIPEYNEQFF
TRBD1	-	TRBV3-1/TRBV3-2	TRBJ2-7	TGTGCCAGCAGCCAACTCGGACAGGGCGCCTACGAGCAGTACTTC	CASSQLGQGAYEQYF
-	-	TRBV28	TRBJ2-2	TGTGCCAGCAGAGGAAACACCGGGGAGCTGTTTTTT	CASRGNTGELFF
-	-	TRBV3-1/TRBV3-2	TRBJ2-5	TGTGCCAGCAGCCAAGAATCGGCAGGGCTGGAGACCCAGTACTTC	CASSQESAGLETQYF
-	-	TRBV28	TRBJ1-2	TGTGCCAGCAGTCGCCAGGGGCAGGGCTACACCTTC	CASSRQGQGYTF
-	-	TRBV11-2	TRBJ1-1	TGTGCCAGCAGCCACTCCCCAGGAGGGATGAACACTGAAGCTTTCTTT	CASSHSPGGMNTEAFF
-	-	TRBV7-9	TRBJ1-5	TGTGCCAGCAGCTTAGACAACCAGCCCCAGCATTTT	CASSLDNQPQHF